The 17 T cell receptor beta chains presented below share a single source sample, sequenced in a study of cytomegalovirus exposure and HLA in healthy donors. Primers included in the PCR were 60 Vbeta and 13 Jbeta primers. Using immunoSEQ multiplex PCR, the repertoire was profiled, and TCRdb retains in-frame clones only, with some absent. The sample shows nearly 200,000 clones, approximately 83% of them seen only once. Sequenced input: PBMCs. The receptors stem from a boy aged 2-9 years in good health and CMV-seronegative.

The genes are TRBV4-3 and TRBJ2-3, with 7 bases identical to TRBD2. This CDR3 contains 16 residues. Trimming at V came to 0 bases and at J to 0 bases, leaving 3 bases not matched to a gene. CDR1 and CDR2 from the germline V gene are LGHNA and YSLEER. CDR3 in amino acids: CASSQDRGGSTDTQYF. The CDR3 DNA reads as TGCGCCAGCAGCCAAGATCGGGGAGGGAGCACAGATACGCAGTATTTT.

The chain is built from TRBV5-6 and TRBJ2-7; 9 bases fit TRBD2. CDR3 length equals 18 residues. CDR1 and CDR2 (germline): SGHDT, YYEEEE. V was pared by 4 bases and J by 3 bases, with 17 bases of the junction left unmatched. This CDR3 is CASSGERGVYSRLYEQYF. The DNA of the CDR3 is TGTGCCAGCAGCGGGGAGCGGGGGGTCTATTCCCGCCTCTACGAGCAGTACTTC.

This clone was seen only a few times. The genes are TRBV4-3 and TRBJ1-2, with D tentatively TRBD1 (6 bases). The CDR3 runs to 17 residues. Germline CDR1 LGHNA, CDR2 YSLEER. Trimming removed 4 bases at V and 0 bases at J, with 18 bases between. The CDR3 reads CASSPGGFISANYGYTF. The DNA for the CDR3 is TGCGCCAGCAGCCCTGGGGGCTTTATATCGGCTAACTATGGCTACACCTTC.

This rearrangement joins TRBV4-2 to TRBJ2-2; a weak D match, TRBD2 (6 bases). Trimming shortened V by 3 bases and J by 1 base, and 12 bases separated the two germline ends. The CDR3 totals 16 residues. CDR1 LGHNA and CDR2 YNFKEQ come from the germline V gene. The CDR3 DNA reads TGTGCCAGCAGCCAGCCCTGGGGGGAGAACACCGGGGAGCTGTTTTTT. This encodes CASSQPWGENTGELFF.

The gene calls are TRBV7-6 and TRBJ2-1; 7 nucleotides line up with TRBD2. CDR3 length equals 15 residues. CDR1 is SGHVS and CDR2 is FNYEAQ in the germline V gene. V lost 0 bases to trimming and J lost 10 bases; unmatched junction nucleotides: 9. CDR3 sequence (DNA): TGTGCCAGCAGCTTAGCGCGGAGCGGGGTAGGCGAGCAGTTCTTC. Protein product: CASSLARSGVGEQFF.

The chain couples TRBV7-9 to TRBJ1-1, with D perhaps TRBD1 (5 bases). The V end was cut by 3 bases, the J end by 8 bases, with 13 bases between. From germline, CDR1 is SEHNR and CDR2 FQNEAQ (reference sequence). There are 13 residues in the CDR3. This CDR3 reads CASSFGDSTEAFF. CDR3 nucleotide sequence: TGTGCCAGCAGCTTCGGAGACAGCACGGAAGCTTTCTTT.

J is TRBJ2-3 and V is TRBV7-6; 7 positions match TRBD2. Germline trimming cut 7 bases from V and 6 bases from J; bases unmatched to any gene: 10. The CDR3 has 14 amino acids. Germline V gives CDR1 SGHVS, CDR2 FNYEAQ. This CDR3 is CASKRTTAGDTQYF. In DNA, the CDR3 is TGTGCCAGCAAAAGGACGACAGCGGGGGATACGCAGTATTTT.

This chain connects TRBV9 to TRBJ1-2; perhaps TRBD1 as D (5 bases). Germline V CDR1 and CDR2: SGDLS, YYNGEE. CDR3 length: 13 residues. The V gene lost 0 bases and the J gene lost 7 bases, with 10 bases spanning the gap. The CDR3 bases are TGTGCCAGCAGCGTAGACGGGGGGTCTGGCTACACCTTC. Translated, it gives CASSVDGGSGYTF.

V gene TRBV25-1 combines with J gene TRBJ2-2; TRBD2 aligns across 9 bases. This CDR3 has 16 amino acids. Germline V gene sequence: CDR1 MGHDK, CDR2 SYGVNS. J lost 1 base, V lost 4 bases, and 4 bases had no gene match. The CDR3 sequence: CASSGAGGQNTGELFF. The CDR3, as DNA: TGTGCCAGCAGTGGAGCGGGGGGACAGAACACCGGGGAGCTGTTTTTT.

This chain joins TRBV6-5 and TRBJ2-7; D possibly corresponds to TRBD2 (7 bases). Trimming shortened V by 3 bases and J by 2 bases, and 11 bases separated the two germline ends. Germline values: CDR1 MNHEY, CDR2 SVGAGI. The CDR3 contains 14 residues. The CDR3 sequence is CASSYWRGPYEQYF. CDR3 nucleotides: TGTGCCAGCAGTTATTGGCGGGGGCCCTACGAGCAGTACTTC.

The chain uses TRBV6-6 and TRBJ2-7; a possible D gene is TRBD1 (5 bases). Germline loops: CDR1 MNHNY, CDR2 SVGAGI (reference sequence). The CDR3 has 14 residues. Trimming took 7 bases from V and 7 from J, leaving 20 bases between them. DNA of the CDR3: TGTGCCAGCACCGAGCCTGGCAGGGCAGAAGAGCAGTACTTC. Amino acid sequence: CASTEPGRAEEQYF.

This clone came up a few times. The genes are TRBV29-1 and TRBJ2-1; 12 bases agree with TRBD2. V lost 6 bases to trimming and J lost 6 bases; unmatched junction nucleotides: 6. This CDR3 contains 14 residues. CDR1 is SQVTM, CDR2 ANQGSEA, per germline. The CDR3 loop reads CSVRTSGVLNEQFF. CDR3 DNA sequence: TGCAGCGTCAGGACTAGCGGGGTCCTCAATGAGCAGTTCTTC.

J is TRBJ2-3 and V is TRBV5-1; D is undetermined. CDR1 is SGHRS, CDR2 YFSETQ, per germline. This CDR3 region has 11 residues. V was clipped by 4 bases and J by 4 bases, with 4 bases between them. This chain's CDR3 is CASSASDTQYF. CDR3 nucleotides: TGCGCCAGCAGCGCGTCAGATACGCAGTATTTT. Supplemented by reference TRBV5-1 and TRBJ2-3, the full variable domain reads KAGVTQTPRYLIKTRGQQVTLSCSPISGHRSVSWYQQTPGQGLQFLFEYFSETQRNKGNFPGRFSGRQFSNSRSEMNVSTLELGDSALYLCASSASDTQYFGPGTRLTVL.

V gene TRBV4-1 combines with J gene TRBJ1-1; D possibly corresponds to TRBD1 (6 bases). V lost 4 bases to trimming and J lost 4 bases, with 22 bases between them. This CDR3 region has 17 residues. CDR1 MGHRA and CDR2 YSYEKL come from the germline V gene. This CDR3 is CASSPRDGQWTGTEAFF. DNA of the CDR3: TGCGCCAGCAGCCCCCGCGACGGACAGTGGACGGGCACTGAAGCTTTCTTT.

The CDR3 is CASSLGGGGARAQYF. CDR3 DNA: TGTGCCAGCAGCTTAGGTGGCGGGGGGGCCAGGGCGCAGTATTTT. This sequence joins TRBV7-2 and TRBJ2-3, with 9 bases that match TRBD2. The CDR3 totals 15 residues. The junction had 9 bases not matched to a gene; V was cut back by 1 base and J by 10 bases. The germline CDR1 and CDR2 sequences are SGHTA and FQGNSA.

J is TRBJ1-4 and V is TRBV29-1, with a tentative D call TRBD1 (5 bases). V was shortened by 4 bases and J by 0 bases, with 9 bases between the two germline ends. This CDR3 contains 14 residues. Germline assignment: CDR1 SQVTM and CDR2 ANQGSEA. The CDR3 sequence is CSVVGGSTNEKLFF. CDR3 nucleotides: TGCAGCGTTGTGGGGGGATCAACTAATGAAAAACTGTTTTTT.

The CDR3 protein is CASSMTGCGGYTF. The CDR3 DNA follows: TGCGCCAGCAGCATGACAGGGTGCGGTGGCTACACCTTC. The chain uses TRBV5-1 and TRBJ1-2, with 7 nucleotides matching TRBD1. This CDR3 is built from 13 residues. The germline CDR1 and CDR2 sequences are SGHRS and YFSETQ. The V gene end was trimmed by 4 bases and the J gene end by 7 bases; junction bases not matched to a gene: 7.